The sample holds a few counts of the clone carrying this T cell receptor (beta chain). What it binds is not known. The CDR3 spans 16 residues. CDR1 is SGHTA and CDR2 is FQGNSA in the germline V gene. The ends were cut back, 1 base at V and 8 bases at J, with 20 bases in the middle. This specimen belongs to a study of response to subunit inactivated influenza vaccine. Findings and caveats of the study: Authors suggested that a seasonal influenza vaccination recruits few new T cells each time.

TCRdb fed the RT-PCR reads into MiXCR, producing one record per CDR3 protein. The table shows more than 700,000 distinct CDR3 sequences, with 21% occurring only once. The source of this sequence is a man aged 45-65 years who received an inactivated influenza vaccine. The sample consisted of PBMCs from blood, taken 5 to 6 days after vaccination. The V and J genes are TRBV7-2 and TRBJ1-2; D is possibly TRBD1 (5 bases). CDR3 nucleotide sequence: TGTGCCAGCAGCTTAGGGCCGCCGGTGGGGGGTAACGGCTACACCTTC. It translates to CASSLGPPVGGNGYTF.